These 30 T cell receptor beta chains came from one sample sequenced in a study of blood T cell repertoires in COVID-19. Clones were sequenced by immunoSEQ multiplex PCR, and TCRdb holds only the in-frame ones, with some missing. The sample records roughly 270,000 clones, 85% being singletons. Sample: PBMCs or T cells enriched from blood (not recorded which). Receptors originate from a woman between 45 and 65 years old who had recovered from COVID-19.

This chain connects TRBV5-1 to TRBJ1-3; D may be TRBD1 (6 bases). V lost 5 bases to trimming and J lost 3 bases, with 12 bases between them. Germline V gene lookup returns CDR1 SGHRS and CDR2 YFSETQ. The CDR3 is 14 residues long. CDR3 sequence: CASRTGTRGNTIYF. The CDR3 coding sequence is TGCGCCAGCAGGACAGGTACGCGTGGAAACACCATATATTTT.

The chain carries TRBV9 and TRBJ2-2; perhaps TRBD2 as D (7 bases). Trimming removed 3 bases from V and 3 bases from J, with 15 bases in between. Germline V gene lookup returns CDR1 SGDLS and CDR2 YYNGEE. The length of the CDR3 is 16 residues. The CDR3 DNA follows: TGTGCCAGCAGCGCTAATAGGGAGGGGGACACCGGGGAGCTGTTTTTT. It translates to CASSANREGDTGELFF.

The chain uses TRBV4-2 and TRBJ2-7, with D possibly TRBD2 on 6 matching bases. The germline V and J ends were trimmed by 2 bases and 2 bases, with 13 bases remaining between them. Germline V gene sequence: CDR1 LGHNA, CDR2 YNFKEQ. CDR3 size: 15 residues. The CDR3 DNA follows: TGTGCCAGCAGCCAATATGGGGGGTTAGCCTACGAGCAGTACTTC. It yields the protein CASSQYGGLAYEQYF.

This clone was observed a few times. J is TRBJ2-7 and V is TRBV4-1; tentatively, D is TRBD1 (5 bases). Germline CDR1 MGHRA, CDR2 YSYEKL. Trimming shortened V by 2 bases and J by 2 bases, and 13 bases separated the two germline ends. The CDR3 length is 15 residues. CDR3 sequence: CASSQTGATPYEQYF. The CDR3 DNA sequence: TGCGCCAGCAGCCAAACAGGTGCTACTCCCTACGAGCAGTACTTC.

J is TRBJ1-6 and V is TRBV12-3 or TRBV12-4, with no clear D. V lost 0 bases and J lost 11, with 8 bases in between. The CDR3 covers 13 residues. The CDR3 sequence is CASSLAPGTPLHF. Here the CDR3 DNA reads TGTGCCAGCAGTTTAGCCCCCGGGACACCCCTCCACTTT.

CDR3 DNA: TGTGCCAGCTCGCCGGGGGGGACAGGGTACGGCTACACCTTC. It codes for CASSPGGTGYGYTF. The chain couples TRBV18 to TRBJ1-2; the match to TRBD1 covers 9 bases. CDR1 and CDR2 (germline): KGHSH, LQKENI. After removal of 6 bases from V and 8 bases from J, the junction contained 10 bases not matched to a gene. The CDR3 covers 14 residues.

V usage is TRBV5-6 and J usage is TRBJ1-2, with D hard to call. The CDR3 contains 12 residues. V was clipped by 3 bases and J by 4 bases, with 7 bases between them. Per germline, CDR1 SGHDT and CDR2 YYEEEE. CDR3 DNA sequence: TGTGCCAGCAGCTGGGCCACCTATGGCTACACCTTC. Translating it yields CASSWATYGYTF.

V usage is TRBV19 and J usage is TRBJ2-3; TRBD2 might be the D (7 bases). The V end lost 7 bases, the J end lost 6 bases, and 11 bases lay between the germline ends. Germline V gene lookup returns CDR1 LNHDA and CDR2 SQIVND (reference sequence). The CDR3 covers 12 residues. The CDR3 loop reads CASTEGGDTQYF. Written as DNA, the CDR3 is TGTGCCAGTACCGAGGGGGGGGATACGCAGTATTTT.

The CDR3 protein is CASRITGDYGYTF. The CDR3 coding sequence is TGCGCCAGCCGAATCACGGGTGACTATGGCTACACCTTC. This rearrangement joins TRBV5-1 to TRBJ1-2; no clear D gene. The ends were cut back, 7 bases at V and 3 bases at J, with 13 bases in the middle. CDR1 is SGHRS, CDR2 YFSETQ, per germline. This CDR3 is built from 13 residues.

The gene calls are TRBV5-1 and TRBJ2-3; D is perhaps TRBD1 (5 bases). The CDR3 runs to 16 residues. Trimming pared 0 bases from V and 0 bases from J, leaving 11 bases between. The germline gives CDR1 SGHRS, CDR2 YFSETQ. The CDR3 bases are TGCGCCAGCAGCTTGGAGGGGCGAACTAGCACAGATACGCAGTATTTT. Translation gives CASSLEGRTSTDTQYF.

This chain connects TRBV30 to TRBJ1-2; TRBD1 aligns across 7 bases. This CDR3 has 14 amino acids. Germline trimming cut 0 bases from V and 4 bases from J; bases unmatched to any gene: 5. From germline, CDR1 is GTSNPN and CDR2 SVGIG (reference sequence). The CDR3 DNA reads TGTGCCTGGAGTGTATTTTCAGGGGGCTATGGCTACACCTTC. Amino acid sequence: CAWSVFSGGYGYTF.

The rearrangement joins TRBV6-1 to TRBJ1-1, with D hard to call. With 1 base removed from V and 5 bases from J, the gap between germline ends came to 8 bases. CDR1 is MNHNS, CDR2 SASEGT, per germline. This CDR3 is 13 amino acids long. The CDR3 reads CASSEGANTEAFF. CDR3 DNA: TGTGCCAGCAGTGAAGGGGCCAATACTGAAGCTTTCTTT.

V is TRBV7-2 and J is TRBJ1-2; D unclear. Trimming left V 5 bases short and J 4 bases short, with 14 bases between. The CDR3 covers 14 residues. Germline V gives CDR1 SGHTA, CDR2 FQGNSA. The CDR3, as DNA: TGTGCCAGCAGCCAAGCGGGAGAAAGCTATGGCTACACCTTC. It yields the protein CASSQAGESYGYTF.

The sample holds one count of this clone. The J gene is TRBJ1-2, the V gene TRBV10-3; the D gene is possibly TRBD1 (6 bases). This CDR3 is 15 amino acids long. Germline V CDR1 and CDR2: ENHRY, SYGVKD. Trimming removed 6 bases from V and 7 bases from J, with 21 bases in between. CDR3 DNA sequence: TGTGCCATCAGGCAACAGGGAGAAGGCGGGAGTGGCTACACCTTC. Residues: CAIRQQGEGGSGYTF.

This chain connects TRBV5-1 to TRBJ2-7; 10 bases align to TRBD1. V gave up 4 bases and J gave up 5 bases; unmatched junction bases: 6. The CDR3 length is 14 residues. Germline lookup yields CDR1 SGHRS and CDR2 YFSETQ. The CDR3 coding sequence is TGCGCCAGCAGCCCGGGACAGGGGTACCACGAGCAGTACTTC. This gives the protein CASSPGQGYHEQYF.

The chain has TRBV18 and TRBJ2-3; the D gene is possibly TRBD1 (6 bases). Trimming shortened V by 2 bases and J by 3 bases, and 9 bases separated the two germline ends. CDR1 is KGHSH and CDR2 is LQKENI in the germline V gene. The CDR3 consists of 14 residues. CDR3 nucleotide sequence: TGTGCCAGCTCACCAGTGCAGGGGACAGATACGCAGTATTTT. Translated: CASSPVQGTDTQYF.

This chain uses TRBV4-1 with TRBJ2-1; D perhaps matches TRBD2 (6 bases). There are 17 residues in the CDR3. Germline values: CDR1 MGHRA, CDR2 YSYEKL. V gave up 4 bases and J gave up 2 bases, with 18 bases separating them. This CDR3 is CASSPRNTGGTYNEQFF. The CDR3 bases are TGCGCCAGCAGCCCAAGAAATACTGGAGGGACCTACAATGAGCAGTTCTTC.

This clone was seen once. The chain employs TRBV24-1 and TRBJ2-2; 9 bases match TRBD1. The CDR3 runs to 17 residues. Per the germline V gene, CDR1 is KGHDR and CDR2 is SFDVKD. V trimming: 3 bases; J trimming: 3 bases; junction bases outside the gene matches: 7. In nucleotides, the CDR3 is TGTGCCACCAGTGATGCCGGGACAGGGATGTACACCGGGGAGCTGTTTTTT. Its protein is CATSDAGTGMYTGELFF.

The rearrangement uses TRBV5-4 and TRBJ2-5, with D perhaps TRBD1 (6 bases). With 5 bases removed from V and 0 bases from J, the gap between germline ends came to 14 bases. Germline V lookup: CDR1 SGHNT, CDR2 YYREEE (reference sequence). The CDR3 covers 15 residues. The chain's CDR3 is CASSPRQENQETQYF. Written as DNA, the CDR3 is TGTGCCAGCAGTCCTCGACAGGAGAACCAAGAGACCCAGTACTTC.

The chain is built from TRBV18 and TRBJ2-7; D perhaps matches TRBD1 (5 bases). This CDR3 has 13 residues. Trimming pared 6 bases from V and 5 bases from J, leaving 14 bases between. CDR1 is KGHSH and CDR2 is LQKENI in the germline V gene. The CDR3 nucleotides read TGTGCCAGCTCTCAGGGTCTGCAAGACGAGCAGTACTTC. This encodes CASSQGLQDEQYF.

The V call is TRBV7-2, the J call TRBJ1-1; no definite D call. Germline V lookup: CDR1 SGHTA, CDR2 FQGNSA. Between the trimmed V and J ends, which lost 4 bases and 6 bases, there was a span of 15 bases. This CDR3 contains 14 residues. This chain's CDR3 is CASSYVGGGAEAFF. In DNA, the CDR3 is TGTGCCAGCAGCTACGTTGGCGGCGGGGCTGAAGCTTTCTTT.

V and J are TRBV6-6 and TRBJ1-5, with TRBD1 matching over 7 bases. V was pared by 6 bases and J by 3 bases, with 14 bases of the junction left unmatched. The CDR3 spans 17 residues. In germline, CDR1 is MNHNY, CDR2 SVGAGI (reference sequence). CDR3: CASRRQGSGLINQPQHF. For the CDR3, the DNA is TGTGCCAGCAGGCGACAGGGTTCAGGGCTCATCAATCAGCCCCAGCATTTT.

The chain links TRBV27 to TRBJ1-2; TRBD1 matches 8 bases. This CDR3 comprises 12 residues. In germline, CDR1 is MNHEY, CDR2 SMNVEV (reference sequence). V shed 10 bases and J 5 bases; nucleotides not matched to a gene: 6. CDR3 residues: CATKTGGYGYTF. CDR3 DNA sequence: TGTGCCACAAAAACAGGGGGATATGGCTACACCTTC.

This clone has a handful of counts. This chain connects TRBV11-1 to TRBJ1-2; D gene unclear. The V and J ends lost 1 base and 2 bases respectively, with 5 bases between them. Looked up from germline, CDR1 is SGHAT and CDR2 is FQDESV (reference sequence). This CDR3 has 13 amino acids. The CDR3 here is CASSLGQNYGYTF. The CDR3 nucleotides are TGTGCCAGCAGCTTAGGGCAGAACTATGGCTACACCTTC.

The chain has TRBV14 and TRBJ1-2; perhaps TRBD1 as D (5 bases). V was trimmed by 3 bases and J by 3 bases, leaving 17 bases between them. CDR3 length: 16 residues. Germline V lookup: CDR1 SGHDN, CDR2 FVKESK. The CDR3 DNA reads as TGTGCCAGCAGCCAGCTTTTTGGGGCCGGGTACTATGGCTACACCTTC. This sequence encodes CASSQLFGAGYYGYTF.

This clone was seen once. The chain is built from TRBV3-1 (or the pseudogene TRBV3-2) and TRBJ1-2; 7 bases match TRBD1. The CDR3 covers 15 residues. Germline CDR1 is LGHDT and CDR2 is YNNKEL (reference sequence). Trimming at V came to 4 bases and at J to 3 bases, leaving 8 bases not matched to a gene. CDR3 sequence: CASSLATTGYYGYTF. The CDR3 bases are TGTGCCAGCAGCCTAGCCACGACAGGGTACTATGGCTACACCTTC.

The chain recombines TRBV24-1 with TRBJ1-1, with D hard to call. The CDR3 spans 11 residues. In germline, CDR1 is KGHDR, CDR2 SFDVKD. Trimming pared 7 bases from V and 2 bases from J, leaving 4 bases between. The CDR3 loop reads CATSQNTEAFF. CDR3 nucleotide sequence: TGTGCCACCAGCCAAAACACTGAAGCTTTCTTT.

The J gene is TRBJ2-7, the V gene TRBV7-3, with D perhaps TRBD2 (6 bases). CDR3 length: 13 amino acids. The V and J ends lost 0 bases and 6 bases respectively, with 9 bases between them. Germline V CDR1 and CDR2: SGHTA, FQGTGA. The CDR3 DNA reads TGTGCCAGCAGCTTAACCCCCGGGGGCGAGCAGTACTTC. Its protein product is CASSLTPGGEQYF.

J is TRBJ1-3 and V is TRBV28; D call uncertain. V was clipped by 3 bases and J by 4 bases, with 16 bases between them. Germline CDR1 reads MDHEN; CDR2 reads SYDVKM. The CDR3 runs 16 residues. The CDR3 spells CASSFLWEGRGNTIYF. The CDR3 region has the DNA TGTGCCAGCAGTTTCCTATGGGAGGGAAGGGGAAACACCATATATTTT. Combining the CDR3 with reference TRBV28 and TRBJ1-3 gives the whole variable domain DVKVTQSSRYLVKRTGEKVFLECVQDMDHENMFWYRQDPGLGLRLIYFSYDVKMKEKGDIPEGYSVSREKKERFSLILESASTNQTSMYLCASSFLWEGRGNTIYFGEGSWLTVV.

The chain links TRBV4-2 to TRBJ2-7; 7 nucleotides align to TRBD1. Unmatched junction bases numbered 10, after V lost 2 bases and J lost 0 bases. Looked up from germline, CDR1 is LGHNA and CDR2 is YNFKEQ. CDR3 size: 17 residues. Written as DNA, the CDR3 is TGTGCCAGCAGCCAAACGGTCCTCAGGGACAGCTCCTACGAGCAGTACTTC. Its translation: CASSQTVLRDSSYEQYF.